Sequencing of this TCR beta chain was carried out in a study of blood T cells in healthy people across ages. General study results and limits: There were more naive CD4+ cells and higher diversity in long-lived donors than in aged donors. Estimates drawn from one million T cells were deemed to understate diversity.

Alongside a J-beta primer mix, a sample-barcoded 5' primer served in a second PCR lasting 7 to 11 cycles. Each TCR beta cDNA got a 12-nucleotide random molecular identifier. TCRdb reprocessed the 5' RACE reads with MiXCR, giving one entry per CDR3 protein. The sample lists roughly 570,000 distinct CDR3 sequences, approximately 25% occurring once. This clonotype was detected a few times. Its antigen is still unknown. Donors were systemically healthy Caucasian individuals from Russia aged about 6 to 95 years. CDR3 length: 15 amino acids. The germline V and J ends were trimmed by 4 bases and 2 bases, with 14 bases remaining between them. The germline CDR1 and CDR2 sequences are SGHDT and YYEEEE.

The sample was blood. This rearrangement joins TRBV5-6 to TRBJ2-3, with D possibly TRBD1 on 6 matching bases. The TCR originated in a woman in her 70s in good health. The CDR3 region has the DNA TGTGCCAGCAGCGCCCCCGGGACAACCACAGATACGCAGTATTTT. Protein sequence: CASSAPGTTTDTQYF.